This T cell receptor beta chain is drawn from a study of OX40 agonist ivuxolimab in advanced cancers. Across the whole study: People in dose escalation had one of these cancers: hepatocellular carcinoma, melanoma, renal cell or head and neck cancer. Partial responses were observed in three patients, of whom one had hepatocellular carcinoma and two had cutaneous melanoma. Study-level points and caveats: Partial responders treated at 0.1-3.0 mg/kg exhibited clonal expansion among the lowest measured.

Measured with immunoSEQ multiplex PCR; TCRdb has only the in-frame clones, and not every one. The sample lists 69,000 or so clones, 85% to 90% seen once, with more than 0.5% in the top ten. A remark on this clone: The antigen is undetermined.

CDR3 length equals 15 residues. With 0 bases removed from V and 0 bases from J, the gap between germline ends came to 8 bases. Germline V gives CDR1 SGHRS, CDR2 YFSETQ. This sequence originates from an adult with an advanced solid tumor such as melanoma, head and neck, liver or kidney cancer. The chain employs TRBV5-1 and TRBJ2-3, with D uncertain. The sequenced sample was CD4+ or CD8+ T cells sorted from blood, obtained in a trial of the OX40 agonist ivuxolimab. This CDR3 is CASSLDGTSTDTQYF. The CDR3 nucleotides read TGCGCCAGCAGCTTGGACGGAACTAGCACAGATACGCAGTATTTT.